A selection of T cell receptor beta chains follows, all from one sample in a study of blood T cell repertoires in COVID-19. TCRdb's copy holds only in-frame clones and misses some; the assay was immunoSEQ multiplex PCR. The repertoire consists of over 45,000 clones, with approximately 86% occurring once and the leading ten covering around 3.2%. The sequenced material came from peripheral blood. The receptors come from an elderly woman with acute or convalescent COVID-19. Each CDR3 is given with its conserved first and last residue. The D gene is left open where the match is weak. Only some rows state a clone size, as once, few, many or a class for expanded clones.

d_call: TRBD1
v_call: TRBV9
j_call: TRBJ1-1
clone_size: NA
cdr3_nt: TGTGCCAGCAGCCTGGGACAGGGGAGGCCCTCATCGGAAGCTTTCTTT
cdr3_aa: CASSLGQGRPSSEAFF

d_call: NA
v_call: TRBV3-1/TRBV3-2
j_call: TRBJ1-1
clone_size: NA
cdr3_nt: TGTGCCAGCAGCCAAGATGGAGGGGACACTGAAGCTTTCTTT
cdr3_aa: CASSQDGGDTEAFF

d_call: NA
v_call: TRBV6-2/TRBV6-3
j_call: TRBJ2-1
clone_size: NA
cdr3_nt: TGTGCCAGCAGTTGGCGGGAAGAGCAGTTCTTC
cdr3_aa: CASSWREEQFF

d_call: NA
v_call: TRBV5-1
j_call: TRBJ1-1
clone_size: few
cdr3_nt: TGCGCCACCAGACAGAGTATTATGAACACTGAAGCTTTCTTT
cdr3_aa: CATRQSIMNTEAFF

d_call: TRBD1
v_call: TRBV3-1/TRBV3-2
j_call: TRBJ1-3
clone_size: NA
cdr3_nt: TGTGCCAGCAGCCCGGGGACAGTTAGAAACACCATATATTTT
cdr3_aa: CASSPGTVRNTIYF

d_call: TRBD1
v_call: TRBV3-1/TRBV3-2
j_call: TRBJ1-2
clone_size: NA
cdr3_nt: TGTGCCAGCAGCCAAGCCGGGACAGGGGAGAAATATGGCTACACCTTC
cdr3_aa: CASSQAGTGEKYGYTF

d_call: NA
v_call: TRBV18
j_call: TRBJ1-1
clone_size: NA
cdr3_nt: TGTGCCAGCTCCCAGGGGCGGGACACTGAAGCTTTCTTT
cdr3_aa: CASSQGRDTEAFF

d_call: NA
v_call: TRBV7-2
j_call: TRBJ2-3
clone_size: NA
cdr3_nt: TGTGCCAGCAGCTTAGCGTCGGGGGGCACAGATACGCAGTATTTT
cdr3_aa: CASSLASGGTDTQYF

d_call: NA
v_call: TRBV28
j_call: TRBJ1-2
clone_size: NA
cdr3_nt: TGTGCCAGCAGTCCTGTACGGGACTATGGCTACACCTTC
cdr3_aa: CASSPVRDYGYTF

d_call: NA
v_call: TRBV3-1/TRBV3-2
j_call: TRBJ1-3
clone_size: NA
cdr3_nt: TGTGCCAGCAGCCCCAGGACAGTCAATTCTGGAAACACCATATATTTT
cdr3_aa: CASSPRTVNSGNTIYF

d_call: NA
v_call: TRBV12-3/TRBV12-4
j_call: TRBJ1-2
clone_size: NA
cdr3_nt: TGTGCCAGCAGTTTGCCCAGTAACTATGGCTACACCTTC
cdr3_aa: CASSLPSNYGYTF

d_call: NA
v_call: TRBV15
j_call: TRBJ1-2
clone_size: NA
cdr3_nt: TGTGCCACCAGCAGAGATAGGGACTTCTACACCTTC
cdr3_aa: CATSRDRDFYTF

d_call: NA
v_call: TRBV19
j_call: TRBJ1-1
clone_size: NA
cdr3_nt: TGTGCCATTAGCGATACAGGGAACACTGAAGCTTTCTTT
cdr3_aa: CAISDTGNTEAFF

d_call: TRBD1
v_call: TRBV5-6
j_call: TRBJ2-2
clone_size: NA
cdr3_nt: TGTGCCAGCAGCTTTAGGGACAGAAACACCGGGGAGCTGTTTTTT
cdr3_aa: CASSFRDRNTGELFF

d_call: TRBD1
v_call: TRBV7-2
j_call: TRBJ2-5
clone_size: NA
cdr3_nt: TGTGCCAGCAGCTCGACAGGGGGTCGAGAGACCCAGTACTTC
cdr3_aa: CASSSTGGRETQYF

d_call: NA
v_call: TRBV12-3/TRBV12-4
j_call: TRBJ1-1
clone_size: NA
cdr3_nt: TGTGCCAGCAGCCGTCAGGTGAACACTGAAGCTTTCTTT
cdr3_aa: CASSRQVNTEAFF

d_call: NA
v_call: TRBV7-2
j_call: TRBJ1-2
clone_size: NA
cdr3_nt: TGTGCCAGCAGCTTACAGGGGACACCTTATAGGGCCTTCGGCTACACCTTC
cdr3_aa: CASSLQGTPYRAFGYTF

d_call: NA
v_call: TRBV7-2
j_call: TRBJ2-7
clone_size: NA
cdr3_nt: TGTGCCAGCACCATGGCAGGGGTAGGCGAGCAGTACTTC
cdr3_aa: CASTMAGVGEQYF

d_call: NA
v_call: TRBV9
j_call: TRBJ1-2
clone_size: NA
cdr3_nt: TGTGCCAGCAGCGGACAGAGGAACTATGGCTACACCTTC
cdr3_aa: CASSGQRNYGYTF

d_call: TRBD1
v_call: TRBV27
j_call: TRBJ1-2
clone_size: NA
cdr3_nt: TGTGCCAGCAGGCCCACAGGGGCCGGCTACACCTTC
cdr3_aa: CASRPTGAGYTF

d_call: NA
v_call: TRBV2
j_call: TRBJ1-2
clone_size: NA
cdr3_nt: TGTGCCAGCAGCTTATCCGGGACATCTTATGGCTACACCTTC
cdr3_aa: CASSLSGTSYGYTF

d_call: NA
v_call: TRBV7-9
j_call: TRBJ2-7
clone_size: NA
cdr3_nt: TGTGCCAGCAGCTCTTTGCGGGGATCCTACGAGCAGTACTTC
cdr3_aa: CASSSLRGSYEQYF

d_call: NA
v_call: TRBV5-4
j_call: TRBJ1-1
clone_size: NA
cdr3_nt: TGTGCCAGCAGCTTGGGTCTCCTGAACACTGAAGCTTTCTTT
cdr3_aa: CASSLGLLNTEAFF

d_call: NA
v_call: TRBV5-1
j_call: TRBJ1-3
clone_size: NA
cdr3_nt: TGCGCCAGCAGCGCCACAGAATACTCTGGAAACACCATATATTTT
cdr3_aa: CASSATEYSGNTIYF

d_call: TRBD2
v_call: TRBV29-1
j_call: TRBJ2-1
clone_size: NA
cdr3_nt: TGCAGCGTCAGGACTAGCGGGGGCCTCTGGGAGCAGTTCTTC
cdr3_aa: CSVRTSGGLWEQFF

d_call: TRBD1
v_call: TRBV7-9
j_call: TRBJ1-6
clone_size: NA
cdr3_nt: TGTGCCAGCAGCGGGACAGGGGACTCACCCCTCCACTTT
cdr3_aa: CASSGTGDSPLHF

d_call: NA
v_call: TRBV6-5
j_call: TRBJ1-1
clone_size: NA
cdr3_nt: TGTGCCAGCAGGAGGTTTATGAACACTGAAGCTTTCTTT
cdr3_aa: CASRRFMNTEAFF

d_call: NA
v_call: TRBV11-3
j_call: TRBJ2-2
clone_size: NA
cdr3_nt: TGTGCCAGCAGCTTATCTGGGCCCGGGGAGCTGTTTTTT
cdr3_aa: CASSLSGPGELFF

d_call: NA
v_call: TRBV19
j_call: TRBJ2-7
clone_size: NA
cdr3_nt: TGTGCCAGTAGCACGGACAGACTGAGCTACGAGCAGTACTTC
cdr3_aa: CASSTDRLSYEQYF

d_call: NA
v_call: TRBV6-1
j_call: TRBJ1-3
clone_size: NA
cdr3_nt: TGTGCCAGCAGTGAAGGCTCAGTCATCAGTGGAAACACCATATATTTT
cdr3_aa: CASSEGSVISGNTIYF

d_call: TRBD1
v_call: TRBV4-1
j_call: TRBJ1-6
clone_size: NA
cdr3_nt: TGCGCCAGCAGCCTGCTGGACAGGGGTAATTCACCCCTCCACTTT
cdr3_aa: CASSLLDRGNSPLHF

d_call: NA
v_call: TRBV30
j_call: TRBJ2-6
clone_size: NA
cdr3_nt: TGTGCCTGGGACGGTTCTGGGGCCAACGTCCTGACTTTC
cdr3_aa: CAWDGSGANVLTF

d_call: NA
v_call: TRBV5-1
j_call: TRBJ1-4
clone_size: NA
cdr3_nt: TGCGCCAGCAGCTTGGAGGGGCCCACTAATGAAAAACTGTTTTTT
cdr3_aa: CASSLEGPTNEKLFF

d_call: NA
v_call: TRBV3-1/TRBV3-2
j_call: TRBJ1-1
clone_size: NA
cdr3_nt: TGTGCCAGCAGCCAGGGGGGGCTGAGTGAAGCTTTCTTT
cdr3_aa: CASSQGGLSEAFF

d_call: NA
v_call: TRBV3-1/TRBV3-2
j_call: TRBJ1-1
clone_size: NA
cdr3_nt: TGTGCCAGCAGCCAAGGCGGAGTGAACACTGAAGCTTTCTTT
cdr3_aa: CASSQGGVNTEAFF

d_call: NA
v_call: TRBV12-3/TRBV12-4
j_call: TRBJ1-1
clone_size: NA
cdr3_nt: TGTGCCAGCAGTTTAACGAGGAACACTGAAGCTTTCTTT
cdr3_aa: CASSLTRNTEAFF

d_call: NA
v_call: TRBV18
j_call: TRBJ1-1
clone_size: NA
cdr3_nt: TGTGCCAGCTCACTAATGGGCGAAGCTTTCTTT
cdr3_aa: CASSLMGEAFF

d_call: TRBD1
v_call: TRBV3-1/TRBV3-2
j_call: TRBJ1-2
clone_size: NA
cdr3_nt: TGTGCCAGCAGCCAACCGACAGGGGGCAGGACTGGCTACACCTTC
cdr3_aa: CASSQPTGGRTGYTF

d_call: NA
v_call: TRBV6-1
j_call: TRBJ2-3
clone_size: NA
cdr3_nt: TGTGCCAGCAGTGAACCAACAGCAGGGACAGATACGCAGTATTTT
cdr3_aa: CASSEPTAGTDTQYF

d_call: NA
v_call: TRBV4-2
j_call: TRBJ1-2
clone_size: NA
cdr3_nt: TGTGCCAGCAGCCAAGAGGCAACCGCCGCTAACTATGGCTACACCTTC
cdr3_aa: CASSQEATAANYGYTF

d_call: NA
v_call: TRBV2
j_call: TRBJ1-2
clone_size: NA
cdr3_nt: TGTGCCAGCAGCTCTTTCAGGGATTTCTATGGCTACACCTTC
cdr3_aa: CASSSFRDFYGYTF

d_call: TRBD1
v_call: TRBV10-3
j_call: TRBJ1-2
clone_size: NA
cdr3_nt: TGTGCCATCAGTGAGTCGGGGACAGGCTATGGCTACACCTTC
cdr3_aa: CAISESGTGYGYTF

d_call: NA
v_call: TRBV20-1
j_call: TRBJ1-2
clone_size: NA
cdr3_nt: TGCAGTGCTAGAGAGGAGTATGGCTACACCTTC
cdr3_aa: CSAREEYGYTF

d_call: NA
v_call: TRBV29-1
j_call: TRBJ2-3
clone_size: few
cdr3_nt: TGCAGCGGGGGGGCTTTACCTTATACGCAGTATTTT
cdr3_aa: CSGGALPYTQYF

d_call: NA
v_call: TRBV12-3/TRBV12-4
j_call: TRBJ2-7
clone_size: NA
cdr3_nt: TGTGCCAGCAGTTCAGGTAAAGGCTACGAGCAGTACTTC
cdr3_aa: CASSSGKGYEQYF

d_call: NA
v_call: TRBV5-6
j_call: TRBJ1-2
clone_size: NA
cdr3_nt: TGTGCCAGCAGCTTGGTCCAGGGGAGAGGCTATGGCTACACCTTC
cdr3_aa: CASSLVQGRGYGYTF

d_call: TRBD1
v_call: TRBV7-8
j_call: TRBJ1-3
clone_size: NA
cdr3_nt: TGTGCCAGCAGCGTTCAGGGGGTCTTTGGAAACACCATATATTTT
cdr3_aa: CASSVQGVFGNTIYF

d_call: NA
v_call: TRBV3-1/TRBV3-2
j_call: TRBJ1-4
clone_size: NA
cdr3_nt: TGTGCCAGCAGCCACGGCCTTCCCCAGGGACTGACTAATGAAAAACTGTTTTTT
cdr3_aa: CASSHGLPQGLTNEKLFF

d_call: NA
v_call: TRBV30
j_call: TRBJ1-2
clone_size: NA
cdr3_nt: TGTGCCTGGAGTGTAGTTGGCGGCTACACCTTC
cdr3_aa: CAWSVVGGYTF

d_call: NA
v_call: TRBV6-5
j_call: TRBJ2-1
clone_size: NA
cdr3_nt: TGTGCCAGTTCCGGGGGGCCCTGGAATGAGCAGTTCTTC
cdr3_aa: CASSGGPWNEQFF

d_call: NA
v_call: TRBV3-1/TRBV3-2
j_call: TRBJ2-7
clone_size: NA
cdr3_nt: TGTGCCAGCAGTCCTAGCTCCTACGAGCAGTACTTC
cdr3_aa: CASSPSSYEQYF

d_call: NA
v_call: TRBV7-8
j_call: TRBJ2-2
clone_size: NA
cdr3_nt: TGTGCCAGCAGCGTGACACGAACCACCGGGGAGCTGTTTTTT
cdr3_aa: CASSVTRTTGELFF

d_call: NA
v_call: TRBV3-1/TRBV3-2
j_call: TRBJ1-4
clone_size: NA
cdr3_nt: TGTGCCAGCAGCCCCTCAGGGTCCCGGGAAAAACTGTTTTTT
cdr3_aa: CASSPSGSREKLFF

d_call: NA
v_call: TRBV30
j_call: TRBJ2-2
clone_size: NA
cdr3_nt: TGTGCCTTCTGCGTCCAGAACACCGGGGAGCTGTTTTTT
cdr3_aa: CAFCVQNTGELFF